This T cell receptor (beta chain) stems from a study of T cell repertoires in cytomegalovirus infection. Study information: Carrying CMV and the relevant HLA type showed in public TCR beta signatures. Findings of the study overall: There were HLA-C-restricted CMV-specific TCR beta clonotypes dominating the ex vivo response.

The table lists this clonotype with a few counts. What it binds is unknown. Using its own MiXCR run on the reads, TCRdb lists one record per CDR3 protein. The table shows under 800,000 distinct CDR3 sequences, with 20% to 30% occurring only once. This receptor was identified in a human donor in good health (CMV status not recorded). Some clones in this sample may be carry-over from other donors' samples. Sequencing was performed on CD8+ T cells from PBMCs.

In nucleotides, the CDR3 is TGTGCCAGCAGCCCCAGGACTAGCGGGGGGCTGGGAGATACGCAGTATTTT. Residues: CASSPRTSGGLGDTQYF. This chain links TRBV7-6 with TRBJ2-3, with 14 bases that match TRBD2. Germline V gene data show CDR1 as SGHVS and CDR2 as FNYEAQ. Germline trimming cut 5 bases from V and 5 bases from J; bases unmatched to any gene: 9. CDR3 length equals 17 residues. Looking up the rest from reference TRBV7-6 and TRBJ2-3 gives the full variable domain: GAGVSQSPRYKVTKRGQDVALRCDPISGHVSLYWYRQALGQGPEFLTYFNYEAQQDKSGLPNDRFSAERPEGSISTLTIQRTEQRDSAMYRCASSPRTSGGLGDTQYFGPGTRLTVL.